The 30 T cell receptor beta chains presented below share a single source sample, sequenced in a study of control samples from healthy donors and cancer patients. Profiled with immunoSEQ multiplex PCR; TCRdb holds only in-frame clones, not every one. The top ten clones hold roughly a tenth of a sample with 98,000 or so clones, around three quarters of them seen once. Sequences were obtained from blood. These receptor sequences come from a woman in her 30s in good health.

The chain employs TRBV6-5 and TRBJ1-6; 7 nucleotides agree with TRBD1. Trimming at V came to 7 bases and at J to 9 bases, leaving 9 bases not matched to a gene. The CDR3 length is 14 residues. Per the germline V gene, CDR1 is MNHEY and CDR2 is SVGAGI. The CDR3 DNA is TGTGCCAGCACCCGGGACAGAATTCGTTCACCCCTCCACTTT. As protein: CASTRDRIRSPLHF.

By frequency in the sample, this clone is medium-sized. The genes are TRBV2 and TRBJ2-7, with TRBD2 matching 9 bases. The CDR3 has 13 amino acids. The V gene end was trimmed by 6 bases and the J gene end by 4 bases; junction bases not matched to a gene: 4. Germline V gene lookup returns CDR1 SNHLY and CDR2 FYNNEI. The CDR3 nucleotides read TGTGCCAGCAGGGCTAGCGGGGTGTACGAGCAGTACTTC. This codes for CASRASGVYEQYF. The complete variable domain, with remaining parts taken from reference TRBV2 and TRBJ2-7, reads EPEVTQTPSHQVTQMGQEVILRCVPISNHLYFYWYRQILGQKVEFLVSFYNNEISEKSEIFDDQFSVERPDGSNFTLKIRSTKLEDSAMYFCASRASGVYEQYFGPGTRLTVT.

Here the CDR3 DNA reads TGTGCCAGCAGCCCTTCCCATCGGAGGTCTGGCTACACCTTC. It encodes CASSPSHRRSGYTF. The gene calls are TRBV3-1 (or the pseudogene TRBV3-2) and TRBJ1-2, with D hard to call. Germline values: CDR1 LGHDT, CDR2 YNNKEL (reference sequence). The CDR3 runs 14 residues. The V and J ends lost 4 bases and 7 bases respectively, with 16 bases between them.

This clone was counted once. The rearrangement uses TRBV6-6 and TRBJ1-6, with TRBD1 matching over 8 bases. The ends lost 5 bases at V and 9 bases at J; junction bases unmatched: 9. CDR1 is MNHNY and CDR2 is SVGAGI in the germline V gene (reference sequence). CDR3 size: 15 residues. CDR3 sequence: CASSRWTGSSSPLHF. CDR3 nucleotides: TGTGCCAGCAGTCGATGGACAGGGTCCAGTTCACCCCTCCACTTT.

The chain combines TRBV11-3 with TRBJ2-3; TRBD2 aligns across 7 bases. The ends lost 9 bases at V and 3 bases at J; junction bases unmatched: 12. This CDR3 comprises 15 residues. Germline loops: CDR1 SGHNT, CDR2 YENEEA. The CDR3 DNA follows: TGTGCCAGTAGCACCGGCGCGGGGGTTACAGATACGCAGTATTTT. This translates into CASSTGAGVTDTQYF.

The rearrangement joins TRBV19 to TRBJ2-1; D may be TRBD1 (7 bases). Germline lookup yields CDR1 LNHDA and CDR2 SQIVND (reference sequence). The CDR3 extends over 15 amino acids. Trimming took 0 bases from V and 6 from J, leaving 12 bases between them. The CDR3 is CASSIDQGGSNEQFF. The CDR3 DNA reads TGTGCCAGTAGTATAGATCAGGGGGGTTCCAATGAGCAGTTCTTC. The full variable domain, its missing parts supplied by reference TRBV19 and TRBJ2-1, is DGGITQSPKYLFRKEGQNVTLSCEQNLNHDAMYWYRQDPGQGLRLIYYSQIVNDFQKGDIAEGYSVSREKKESFPLTVTSAQKNPTAFYLCASSIDQGGSNEQFFGPGTRLTVL.

The chain employs TRBV5-6 and TRBJ2-1, with D possibly TRBD1 on 6 matching bases. Trimming removed 1 base from V and 13 bases from J, with 15 bases in between. Germline CDR1 is SGHDT and CDR2 is YYEEEE. The CDR3 runs to 13 residues. CDR3 amino acids: CASSLRLPGDQFF. CDR3 DNA sequence: TGTGCCAGCAGCTTGCGACTCCCAGGGGACCAGTTCTTC.

This chain connects TRBV25-1 to TRBJ1-3; possible D gene TRBD1, 5 bases. The V end was cut by 6 bases, the J end by 1 base, with 13 bases between. Germline CDR1 reads MGHDK; CDR2 reads SYGVNS. The CDR3 length is 15 residues. The CDR3, as DNA: TGTGCCAGCAGGGGTCCAGGGCAGTCTGGAAACACCATATATTTT. It is translated as CASRGPGQSGNTIYF.

This chain links TRBV27 with TRBJ1-5, with unresolved D. This CDR3 has 13 residues. The germline V gene encodes CDR1 MNHEY and CDR2 SMNVEV (reference sequence). Trimming took off 8 bases at V and 0 bases at J, with 8 bases between the two ends. The CDR3 here is CASATRSNQPQHF. The DNA for the CDR3 is TGTGCCAGCGCAACACGTAGCAATCAGCCCCAGCATTTT.

V and J are TRBV20-1 and TRBJ2-5; 9 nucleotides agree with TRBD2. The CDR3 is made up of 14 amino acids. The trim removed 3 bases at V and 2 bases at J, leaving 4 bases unmatched. Germline loops: CDR1 DFQATT, CDR2 SNEGSKA (reference sequence). The CDR3 DNA reads as TGCAGTGCTAGTAGACTAGCGGCGCAAGAGACCCAGTACTTC. Translating gives CSASRLAAQETQYF.

The V and J genes are TRBV9 and TRBJ2-3, with TRBD2 as a possible D gene (6 bases). V was cut by 5 bases and J by 0 bases, with 10 bases left in between. Germline V gives CDR1 SGDLS, CDR2 YYNGEE. The CDR3 has 14 residues. The CDR3 DNA reads TGTGCCAGCAGGACTAGTGGGAGCACAGATACGCAGTATTTT. Translating gives CASRTSGSTDTQYF.

The chain uses TRBV7-8 and TRBJ2-3; no firm D call. The V gene's germline CDR1 is SGHVS and CDR2 FQNEAQ. This CDR3 spans 14 amino acids. The V gene lost 5 bases and the J gene lost 3 bases, with 12 bases spanning the gap. CDR3 in amino acids: CASSSARLTDTQYF. In DNA, the CDR3 is TGTGCCAGCAGCAGCGCTAGATTGACAGATACGCAGTATTTT.

The chain joins TRBV12-3 or TRBV12-4 to TRBJ2-5; D call uncertain. The CDR3 covers 11 residues. V dropped 1 base and J dropped 7 bases, with 4 bases sitting between them. The CDR3 DNA is TGTGCCAGCAGTTTAGAGGGGACCCAGTACTTC. Protein: CASSLEGTQYF.

The rearrangement uses TRBV19 and TRBJ1-2, with 9 nucleotides matching TRBD1. The CDR3 has 13 residues. V shed 3 bases, J shed 6 bases, and the junction held 2 bases outside the gene matches. The germline CDR1 and CDR2 sequences are LNHDA and SQIVND (reference sequence). For the CDR3, the DNA is TGTGCCAGTAGTATGGGGACAGGGAATGGCTACACCTTC. It specifies CASSMGTGNGYTF.

This sequence joins TRBV7-2 and TRBJ1-4, with D unresolved. Germline V gene sequence: CDR1 SGHTA, CDR2 FQGNSA. The CDR3 contains 15 residues. Between the trimmed V and J ends, which lost 4 bases and 5 bases, there was a span of 14 bases. This CDR3 reads CASSSSAGWNEKLFF. The CDR3 DNA follows: TGTGCCAGCAGCTCTTCCGCTGGTTGGAATGAAAAACTGTTTTTT.

As to this clone: One end of the junction does not line up with germline, which may come from a read error. The rearrangement joins TRBV24-1 to TRBJ2-2, with 7 bases matching TRBD2. CDR1 and CDR2 (germline): KGHDR, SFDVKD. This CDR3 is 18 amino acids long. As DNA, the CDR3 is TGTGCCCCCAGTGATTTGGGGGGGGTCGGGCAGAACACCGGGGAGCTGTTTTTT. Translation: CAPSDLGGVGQNTGELFF.

The chain carries TRBV5-1 and TRBJ2-2; tentatively, D is TRBD1 or TRBD2 (5 bases each). Germline V gene data show CDR1 as SGHRS and CDR2 as YFSETQ. Trimming left V 1 base short and J 7 bases short, with 20 bases between. The CDR3 sequence is 17 residues long. CDR3 amino acids: CASSLKKTGTSYGELFF. The CDR3 DNA reads TGCGCCAGCAGCTTGAAGAAGACCGGGACGTCCTACGGGGAGCTGTTTTTT.

This clone was seen a few times. The chain couples TRBV5-6 to TRBJ2-5; no reliable D call. The CDR3 is 13 amino acids. V was clipped by 7 bases and J by 2 bases, with 12 bases between them. In germline, CDR1 is SGHDT, CDR2 YYEEEE. The CDR3 loop is CASYREAQETQYF. The CDR3 DNA reads as TGTGCCAGCTACAGAGAGGCACAAGAGACCCAGTACTTC.

The J gene is TRBJ2-2, the V gene TRBV7-3; D is perhaps TRBD2 (6 bases). Trimming shortened V by 4 bases and J by 12 bases, and 18 bases separated the two germline ends. The CDR3 has 14 residues. In germline, CDR1 is SGHTA, CDR2 FQGTGA. The CDR3 here is CASSYGTGGGQLFF. The CDR3 DNA sequence: TGTGCCAGCAGCTACGGGACTGGGGGTGGGCAGCTGTTTTTT.

The chain recombines TRBV9 with TRBJ1-4; 7 nucleotides agree with TRBD1. The CDR3 is 15 residues long. J lost 4 bases, V lost 4 bases, and 7 bases had no gene match. Germline lookup yields CDR1 SGDLS and CDR2 YYNGEE. The CDR3 DNA is TGTGCCAGCAGCCTTAGACAGGGATATAATGAAAAACTGTTTTTT. It encodes CASSLRQGYNEKLFF.

This clone was seen more than once but under ten times. The rearrangement joins TRBV4-2 to TRBJ1-3, with D hard to call. The V gene lost 0 bases and the J gene lost 0 bases, with 9 bases spanning the gap. The CDR3 length is 16 residues. Germline assignment: CDR1 LGHNA and CDR2 YNFKEQ. The CDR3 DNA sequence: TGTGCCAGCAGCCAAGAAATGGCAACCTCTGGAAACACCATATATTTT. Translated: CASSQEMATSGNTIYF.

This clone was seen a handful of times. This chain connects TRBV30 to TRBJ2-5, with a weak D call TRBD1 (5 bases). Germline CDR1 and CDR2: GTSNPN and SVGIG (reference sequence). This CDR3 is built from 13 residues. V lost 2 bases to trimming and J lost 4 bases, with 11 bases between them. CDR3 amino acids: CAWSRQGGETQYF. The CDR3, as DNA: TGTGCCTGGAGTAGGCAGGGCGGAGAGACCCAGTACTTC.

This clone was seen a handful of times. The V call is TRBV6-5, the J call TRBJ1-5; D call uncertain. The V and J ends lost 10 bases and 0 bases respectively, with 13 bases between them. This CDR3 region has 14 residues. From germline, CDR1 is MNHEY and CDR2 SVGAGI. The CDR3 loop reads CATSPGYSNQPQHF. CDR3 bases: TGTGCCACTTCTCCGGGCTATAGCAATCAGCCCCAGCATTTT.

V usage is TRBV5-1 and J usage is TRBJ1-2; 8 nucleotides agree with TRBD1. V dropped 3 bases and J dropped 1; count of bases not matched to a gene: 8. CDR3 size: 16 residues. CDR1 and CDR2 (germline): SGHRS, YFSETQ. The chain's CDR3 is CASSYAGGGSNYGYTF. CDR3 DNA sequence: TGCGCCAGCAGCTATGCAGGGGGCGGGAGTAACTATGGCTACACCTTC.

This clone was counted only a few times. J is TRBJ1-1 and V is TRBV6-5; maybe TRBD1 (6 bases). The length of the CDR3 is 15 residues. CDR1 is MNHEY and CDR2 is SVGAGI in the germline V gene. Trimming took off 0 bases at V and 1 base at J, with 9 bases between the two ends. The chain's CDR3 is CASSYSKGENTEAFF. CDR3 DNA sequence: TGTGCCAGCAGTTACTCTAAGGGGGAGAACACTGAAGCTTTCTTT.

In this sample, this clone turned up once. This chain links TRBV4-2 with TRBJ2-4, with TRBD2 matching over 14 bases. Germline V gives CDR1 LGHNA, CDR2 YNFKEQ. CDR3 length: 15 residues. V dropped 4 bases and J dropped 6; count of bases not matched to a gene: 2. CDR3 DNA: TGTGCCAGCAGCCTAGGGACTAGCGGGGGAAACATTCAGTACTTC. Translated: CASSLGTSGGNIQYF.

The chain employs TRBV5-6 and TRBJ2-7; 9 positions agree with TRBD1. Germline V lookup: CDR1 SGHDT, CDR2 YYEEEE. The CDR3 totals 12 residues. Unmatched junction bases numbered 1, after V lost 3 bases and J lost 6 bases. The CDR3 spells CASSSDRGEQYF. The DNA for the CDR3 is TGTGCCAGCAGCTCGGACAGGGGCGAGCAGTACTTC.

The chain joins TRBV12-3 or TRBV12-4 to TRBJ2-2; 7 bases fit TRBD2. This CDR3 spans 13 amino acids. V lost 10 bases and J lost 5; bases outside the gene matches: 7. The CDR3 sequence: CATAVSGTGELFF. CDR3 DNA sequence: TGTGCCACGGCTGTTAGCGGGACCGGGGAGCTGTTTTTT.

This chain uses TRBV18 with TRBJ2-1; D not resolved. Germline V gene sequence: CDR1 KGHSH, CDR2 LQKENI. With 0 bases removed from V and 7 bases from J, the gap between germline ends came to 13 bases. The CDR3 totals 15 residues. In nucleotides, the CDR3 is TGTGCCAGCTCACCACCAGGGTTAAGCCTAAATGAGCAGTTCTTC. This translates into CASSPPGLSLNEQFF.

J is TRBJ1-5 and V is TRBV3-1 (or the pseudogene TRBV3-2); D gene uncertain. V was cut by 4 bases and J by 3 bases, with 4 bases left in between. The CDR3 runs to 12 residues. Per the germline V gene, CDR1 is LGHDT and CDR2 is YNNKEL (reference sequence). The CDR3 DNA reads TGTGCCAGCAGCCTCCCCAATCAGCCCCAGCATTTT. It codes for CASSLPNQPQHF.